This T cell receptor beta chain was obtained from a study of blood T cell repertoires in COVID-19. The overall study: Whether acute or convalescent, the COVID-19 samples came from the United States, Italy and Spain. Sources were T cells, B-cell-depleted T cells, or PBMCs; the material itself was cDNA or gDNA.

The CDR3 is made up of 13 amino acids. V was shortened by 0 bases and J by 4 bases, with 7 bases between the two germline ends. Germline CDR1 is SGHDT and CDR2 is YYEEEE. Authors' analysis steps: From reference gene primer amplification, estimates of nucleated cell counts were derived. TCRdb keeps only in-frame clones here, not all; method: immunoSEQ multiplex PCR. V and J calls plus clone size are reproduced from that table; the DNA served to infer D and trimming. The sample yields around 69,000 clones, roughly 89% seen once. Sequencing input: peripheral blood. This receptor was obtained from a woman aged 45-65 years with active COVID-19. This chain connects TRBV5-6 to TRBJ1-2, with a tentative D call TRBD1 (5 bases). The CDR3 here is CASSLGRGYGYTF. The CDR3 DNA is TGTGCCAGCAGCTTGGGAAGGGGCTATGGCTACACCTTC.